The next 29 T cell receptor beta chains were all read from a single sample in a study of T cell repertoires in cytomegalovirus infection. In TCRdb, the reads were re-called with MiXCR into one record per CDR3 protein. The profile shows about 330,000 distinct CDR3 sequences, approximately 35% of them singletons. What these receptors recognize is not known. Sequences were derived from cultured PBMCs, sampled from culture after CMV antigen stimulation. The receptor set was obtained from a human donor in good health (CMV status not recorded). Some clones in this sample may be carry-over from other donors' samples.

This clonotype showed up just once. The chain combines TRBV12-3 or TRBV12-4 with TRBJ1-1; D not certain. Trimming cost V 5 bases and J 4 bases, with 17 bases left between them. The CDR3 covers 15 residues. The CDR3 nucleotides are TGTGCCAGCAGTCCGCAAGCTTGGGTAAGCACTGAAGCTTTCTTT. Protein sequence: CASSPQAWVSTEAFF.

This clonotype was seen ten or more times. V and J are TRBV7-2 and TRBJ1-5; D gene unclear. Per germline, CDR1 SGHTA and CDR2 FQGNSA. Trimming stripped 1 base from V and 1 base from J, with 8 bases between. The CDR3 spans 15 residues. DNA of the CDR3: TGTGCCAGCAGCTTAGGTTCACACAGCAATCAGCCCCAGCATTTT. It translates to CASSLGSHSNQPQHF.

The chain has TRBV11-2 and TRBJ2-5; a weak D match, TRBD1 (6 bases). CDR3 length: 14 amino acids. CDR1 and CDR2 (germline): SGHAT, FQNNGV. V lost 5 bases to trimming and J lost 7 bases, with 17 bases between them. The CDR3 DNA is TGTGCCAGCAGCACCCTTCAGGGGTACGGGACCCAGTACTTC. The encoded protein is CASSTLQGYGTQYF.

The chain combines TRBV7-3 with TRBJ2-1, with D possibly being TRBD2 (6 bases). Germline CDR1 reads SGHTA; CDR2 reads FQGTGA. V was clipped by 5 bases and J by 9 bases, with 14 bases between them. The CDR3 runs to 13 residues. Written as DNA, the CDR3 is TGTGCCAGCAGCCCTCGACTAGAAGCTGAGCAGTTCTTC. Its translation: CASSPRLEAEQFF.

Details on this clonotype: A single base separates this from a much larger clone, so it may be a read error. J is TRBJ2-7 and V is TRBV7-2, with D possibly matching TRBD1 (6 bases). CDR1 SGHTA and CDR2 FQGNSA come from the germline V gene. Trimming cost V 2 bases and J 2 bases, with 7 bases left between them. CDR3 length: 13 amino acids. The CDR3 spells CASSLHRAYEQYV. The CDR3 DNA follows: TGTGCCAGCAGCTTACACAGGGCCTACGAGCAGTACGTC.

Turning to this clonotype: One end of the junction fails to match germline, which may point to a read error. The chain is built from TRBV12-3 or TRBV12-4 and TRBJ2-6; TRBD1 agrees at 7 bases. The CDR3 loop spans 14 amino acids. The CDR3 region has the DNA TGTGCCAGCAGTTTAGTCTCAGGGGGCAACGTCCTGACTTTC. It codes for CASSLVSGGNVLTF.

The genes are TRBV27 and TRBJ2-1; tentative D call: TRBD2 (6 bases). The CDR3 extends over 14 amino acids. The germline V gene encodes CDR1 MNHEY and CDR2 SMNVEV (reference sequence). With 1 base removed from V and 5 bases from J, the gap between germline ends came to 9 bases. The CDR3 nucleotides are TGTGCCAGCAGTTTATGGGACTTAAACAATGAGCAGTTCTTC. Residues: CASSLWDLNNEQFF.

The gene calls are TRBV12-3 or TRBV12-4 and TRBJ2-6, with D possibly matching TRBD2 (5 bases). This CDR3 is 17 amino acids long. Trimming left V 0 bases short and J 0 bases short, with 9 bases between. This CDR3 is CASSLAGGVSGANVLTF. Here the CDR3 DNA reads TGTGCCAGCAGTTTAGCCGGAGGAGTCTCTGGGGCCAACGTCCTGACTTTC.

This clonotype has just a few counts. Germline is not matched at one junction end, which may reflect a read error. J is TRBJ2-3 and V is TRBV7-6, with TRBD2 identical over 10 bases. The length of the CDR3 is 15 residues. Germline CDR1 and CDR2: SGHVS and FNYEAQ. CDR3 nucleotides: TGTGCCAGCAGCTTTTCTAGCGGGAGCAGAGATACGCAGTATTTT. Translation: CASSFSSGSRDTQYF. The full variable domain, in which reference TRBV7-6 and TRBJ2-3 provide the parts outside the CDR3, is GAGVSQSPRYKVTKRGQDVALRCDPISGHVSLYWYRQALGQGPEFLTYFNYEAQQDKSGLPNDRFSAERPEGSISTLTIQRTEQRDSAMYRCASSFSSGSRDTQYFGPGTRLTVL.

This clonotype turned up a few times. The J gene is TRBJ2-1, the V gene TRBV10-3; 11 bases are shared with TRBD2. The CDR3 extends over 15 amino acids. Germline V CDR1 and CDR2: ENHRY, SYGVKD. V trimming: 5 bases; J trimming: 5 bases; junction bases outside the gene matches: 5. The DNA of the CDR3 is TGTGCCATCAGTCCGACTAGCGGGAATCACAATGAGCAGTTCTTC. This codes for CAISPTSGNHNEQFF.

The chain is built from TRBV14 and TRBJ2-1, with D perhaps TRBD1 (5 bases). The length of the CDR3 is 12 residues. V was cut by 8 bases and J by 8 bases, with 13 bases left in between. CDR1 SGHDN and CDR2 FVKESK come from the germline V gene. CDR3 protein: CASEVRADEQFF. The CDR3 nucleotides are TGTGCCAGCGAGGTCAGGGCAGATGAGCAGTTCTTC. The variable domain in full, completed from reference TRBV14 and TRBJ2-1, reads EAGVTQFPSHSVIEKGQTVTLRCDPISGHDNLYWYRRVMGKEIKFLLHFVKESKQDESGMPNNRFLAERTGGTYSTLKVQPAELEDSGVYFCASEVRADEQFFGPGTRLTVL.

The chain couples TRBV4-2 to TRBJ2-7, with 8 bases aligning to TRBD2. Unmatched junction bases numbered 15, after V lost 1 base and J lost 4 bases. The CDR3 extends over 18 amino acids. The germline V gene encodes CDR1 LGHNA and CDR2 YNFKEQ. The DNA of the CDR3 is TGTGCCAGCAGCCAAGCGCTGGGGCCCAGCGGGAGCTTTTACGAGCAGTACTTC. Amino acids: CASSQALGPSGSFYEQYF.

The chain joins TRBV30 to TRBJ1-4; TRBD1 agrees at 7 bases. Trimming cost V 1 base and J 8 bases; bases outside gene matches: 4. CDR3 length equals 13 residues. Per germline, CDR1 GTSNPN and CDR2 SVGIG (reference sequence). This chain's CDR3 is CAWSAGTAEKLFF. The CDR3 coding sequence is TGTGCCTGGAGTGCCGGGACAGCCGAAAAACTGTTTTTT.

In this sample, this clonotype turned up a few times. CDR3 bases: TGTGCCAGCAGTTTATCGGGGGGCCTTAGCAATCAGCCCCAGCATTTT. As protein: CASSLSGGLSNQPQHF. The rearrangement joins TRBV28 to TRBJ1-5; TRBD1 might be the D (6 bases). The CDR3 covers 16 residues. With 1 base removed from V and 0 bases from J, the gap between germline ends came to 10 bases. From germline, CDR1 is MDHEN and CDR2 SYDVKM.

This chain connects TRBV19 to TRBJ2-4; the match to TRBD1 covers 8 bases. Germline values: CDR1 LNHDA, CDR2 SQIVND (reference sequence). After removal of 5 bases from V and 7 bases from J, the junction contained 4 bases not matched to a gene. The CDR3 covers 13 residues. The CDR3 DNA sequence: TGTGCCAGTAGTTTAGCAGGGGGCAACATTCAGTACTTC. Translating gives CASSLAGGNIQYF.

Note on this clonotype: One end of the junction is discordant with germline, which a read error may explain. The CDR3 DNA is TGTTCCAGCAGGCAGTCTCTAGGGGGCTACACCTTC. It is translated as CSSRQSLGGYTF. The chain employs TRBV28 and TRBJ1-2; D remains unclear. The V gene's germline CDR1 is MDHEN and CDR2 SYDVKM. This CDR3 is built from 12 residues.

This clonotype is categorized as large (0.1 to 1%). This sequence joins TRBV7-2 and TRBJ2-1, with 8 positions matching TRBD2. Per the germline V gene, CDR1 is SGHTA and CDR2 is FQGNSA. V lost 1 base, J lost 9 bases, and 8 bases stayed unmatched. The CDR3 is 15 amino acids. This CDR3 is CASSLVAGGNGEQFF. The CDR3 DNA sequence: TGTGCCAGCAGCTTAGTGGCGGGAGGCAACGGTGAGCAGTTCTTC.

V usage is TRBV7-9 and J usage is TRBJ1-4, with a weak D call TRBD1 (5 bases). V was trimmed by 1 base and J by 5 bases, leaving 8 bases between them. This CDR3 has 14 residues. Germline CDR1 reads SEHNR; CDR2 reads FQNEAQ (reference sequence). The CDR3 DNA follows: TGTGCCAGCAGCTTAGAGCCAGGGAATGAAAAACTGTTTTTT. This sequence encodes CASSLEPGNEKLFF.

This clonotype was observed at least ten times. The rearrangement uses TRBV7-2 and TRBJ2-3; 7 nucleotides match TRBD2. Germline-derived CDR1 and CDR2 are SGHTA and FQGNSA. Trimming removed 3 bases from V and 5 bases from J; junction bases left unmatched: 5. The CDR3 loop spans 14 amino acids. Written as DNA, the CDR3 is TGTGCCAGCAGCTTGGAGCGGGAAGGAGATACGCAGTATTTT. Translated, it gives CASSLEREGDTQYF.

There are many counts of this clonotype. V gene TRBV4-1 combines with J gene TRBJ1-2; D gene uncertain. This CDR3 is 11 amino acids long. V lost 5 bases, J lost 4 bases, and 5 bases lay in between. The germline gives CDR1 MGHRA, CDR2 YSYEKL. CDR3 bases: TGCGCCAGCAGCGCTGGCTATGGCTACACCTTC. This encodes CASSAGYGYTF.

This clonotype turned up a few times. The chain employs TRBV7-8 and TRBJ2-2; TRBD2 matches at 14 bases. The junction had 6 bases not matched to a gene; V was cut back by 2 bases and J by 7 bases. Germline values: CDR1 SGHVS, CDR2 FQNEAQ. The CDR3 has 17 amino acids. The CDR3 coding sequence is TGTGCCAGCAGCTTATTGACTAGCGGGAGGGATGTCGGGGAGCTGTTTTTT. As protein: CASSLLTSGRDVGELFF.

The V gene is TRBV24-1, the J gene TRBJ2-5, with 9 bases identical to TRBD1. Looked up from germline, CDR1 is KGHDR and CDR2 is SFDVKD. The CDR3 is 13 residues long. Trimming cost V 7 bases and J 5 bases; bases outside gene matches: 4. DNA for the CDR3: TGTGCCACCAGACAGGGGGCGCGGGAGACCCAGTACTTC. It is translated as CATRQGARETQYF.

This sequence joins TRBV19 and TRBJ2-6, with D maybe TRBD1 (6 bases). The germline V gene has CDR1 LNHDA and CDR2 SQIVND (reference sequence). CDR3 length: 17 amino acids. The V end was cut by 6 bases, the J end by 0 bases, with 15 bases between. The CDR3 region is CASSGQRGFSGANVLTF. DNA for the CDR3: TGTGCCAGTAGCGGACAGAGAGGGTTCTCTGGGGCCAACGTCCTGACTTTC.

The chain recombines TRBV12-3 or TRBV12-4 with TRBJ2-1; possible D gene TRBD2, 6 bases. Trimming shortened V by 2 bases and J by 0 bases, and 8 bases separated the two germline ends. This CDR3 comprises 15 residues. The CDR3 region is CASSLWRGSYNEQFF. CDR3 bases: TGTGCCAGCAGTTTATGGAGGGGCTCCTACAATGAGCAGTTCTTC.

CDR3 in amino acids: CASSPRAANSYNEQFF. For the CDR3, the DNA is TGTGCCAGCAGCCCTAGGGCCGCCAACTCCTACAATGAGCAGTTCTTC. V usage is TRBV7-2 and J usage is TRBJ2-1; D is unclear. Looked up from germline, CDR1 is SGHTA and CDR2 is FQGNSA. The V end lost 5 bases, the J end lost 0 bases, and 14 bases lay between the germline ends. The CDR3 is made up of 16 amino acids.

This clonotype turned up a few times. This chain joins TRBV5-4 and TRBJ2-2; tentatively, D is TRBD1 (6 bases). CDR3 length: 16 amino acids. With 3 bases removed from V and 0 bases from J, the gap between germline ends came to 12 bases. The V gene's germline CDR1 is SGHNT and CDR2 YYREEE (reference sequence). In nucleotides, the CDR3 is TGTGCCAGCAGCTCTGGACAGAATACGAACACCGGGGAGCTGTTTTTT. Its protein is CASSSGQNTNTGELFF.

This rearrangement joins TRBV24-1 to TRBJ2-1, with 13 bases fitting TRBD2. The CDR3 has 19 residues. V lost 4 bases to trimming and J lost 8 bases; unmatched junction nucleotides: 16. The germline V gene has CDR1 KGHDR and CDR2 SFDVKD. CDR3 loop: CATSDQKGLAGRVMDEQFF. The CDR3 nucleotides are TGTGCCACCAGTGACCAGAAGGGACTAGCGGGAAGAGTTATGGATGAGCAGTTCTTC.

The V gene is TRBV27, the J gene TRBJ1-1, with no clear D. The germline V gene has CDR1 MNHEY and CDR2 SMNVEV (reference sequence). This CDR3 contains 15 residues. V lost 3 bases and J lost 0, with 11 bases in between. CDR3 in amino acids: CASSFGRKMNTEAFF. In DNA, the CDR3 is TGTGCCAGCAGTTTTGGACGGAAAATGAACACTGAAGCTTTCTTT.

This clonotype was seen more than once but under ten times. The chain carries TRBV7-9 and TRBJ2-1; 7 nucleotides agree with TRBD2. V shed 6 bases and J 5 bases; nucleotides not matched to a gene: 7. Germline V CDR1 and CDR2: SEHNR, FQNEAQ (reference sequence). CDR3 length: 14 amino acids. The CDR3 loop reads CASRVSGTNNEQFF. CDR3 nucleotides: TGTGCCAGCAGGGTCTCCGGGACTAACAATGAGCAGTTCTTC. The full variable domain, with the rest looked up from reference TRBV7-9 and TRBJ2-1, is DTGVSQNPRHKITKRGQNVTFRCDPISEHNRLYWYRQTLGQGPEFLTYFQNEAQLEKSRLLSDRFSAERPKGSFSTLEIQRTEQGDSAMYLCASRVSGTNNEQFFGPGTRLTVL.